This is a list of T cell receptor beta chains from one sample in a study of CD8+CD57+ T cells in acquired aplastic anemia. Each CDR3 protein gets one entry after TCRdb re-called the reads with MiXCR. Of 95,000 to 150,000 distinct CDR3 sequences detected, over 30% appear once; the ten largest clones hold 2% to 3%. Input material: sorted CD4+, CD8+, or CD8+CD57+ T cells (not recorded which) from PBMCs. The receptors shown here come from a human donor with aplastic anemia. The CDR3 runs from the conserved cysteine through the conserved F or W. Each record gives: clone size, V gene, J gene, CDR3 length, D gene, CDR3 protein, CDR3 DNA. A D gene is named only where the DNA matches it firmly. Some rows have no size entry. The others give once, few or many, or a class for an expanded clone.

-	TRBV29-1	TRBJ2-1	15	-	CQHLRAGTGDNEQFF	TGCCAGCACCTACGGGCGGGGACGGGGGACAATGAGCAGTTCTTC
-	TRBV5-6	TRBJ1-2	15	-	CASSLAGQGIYGYTF	TGTGCCAGCAGCTTGGCCGGGCAGGGCATATATGGCTACACCTTC
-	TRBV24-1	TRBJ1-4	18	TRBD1	CATNLTGTGDWLREKLFF	TGTGCCACCAACCTAACCGGGACAGGAGACTGGCTGCGTGAAAAACTGTTTTTT
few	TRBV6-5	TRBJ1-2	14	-	CASSSKGKAYGYTF	TGTGCCAGCAGTTCAAAAGGGAAAGCCTATGGCTACACCTTC
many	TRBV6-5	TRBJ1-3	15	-	CASSYSSGSGNTIYF	TGTGCCAGCAGTTACTCGTCAGGCTCTGGAAACACCATATATTTT
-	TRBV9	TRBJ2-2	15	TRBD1	CASSPRQGGTGELFF	TGTGCCAGCAGCCCGCGACAGGGCGGAACCGGGGAGCTGTTTTTT
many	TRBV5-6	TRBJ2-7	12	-	CASSSWGYEQYF	TGTGCCAGCAGCTCATGGGGGTACGAGCAGTACTTC
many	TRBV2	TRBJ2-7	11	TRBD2	CVVAGGSEQYF	TGTGTAGTAGCGGGGGGGAGCGAGCAGTACTTC
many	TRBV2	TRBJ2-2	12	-	CASSEDTGELFF	TGTGCCAGCAGTGAGGACACCGGGGAGCTGTTTTTT
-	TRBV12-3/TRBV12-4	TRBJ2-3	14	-	CASSVGGSTDTQYF	TGTGCCAGCAGTGTAGGGGGAAGCACAGATACGCAGTATTTT
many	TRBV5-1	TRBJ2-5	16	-	CASSLGASGTQETQYF	TGCGCCAGCAGCCTCGGCGCGTCCGGGACCCAGGAGACCCAGTACTTC
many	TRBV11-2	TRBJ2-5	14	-	CASSFKGGRETQYF	TGTGCCAGCAGCTTTAAGGGGGGAAGAGAGACCCAGTACTTC
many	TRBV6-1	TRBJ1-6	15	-	CASTRASSYNSPLHF	TGTGCCAGCACCAGGGCGAGCTCCTATAATTCACCCCTCCACTTT
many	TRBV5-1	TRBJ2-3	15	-	CASSLAGASTDTQYF	TGCGCCAGCAGCTTGGCGGGAGCCAGCACAGATACGCAGTATTTT
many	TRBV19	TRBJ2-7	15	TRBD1	CASSIRGQSSYEQYF	TGTGCCAGTAGTATACGGGGACAGAGCTCCTACGAGCAGTACTTC